This T cell receptor (beta chain) was sequenced during a study of shared clonotypes between healthy human individuals. Naive-designated CD8 cells lacked CD45RO, were positively enriched for CCR7, and omitted terminally differentiated effector memory CD45RA+ cells. CDR1 and CDR2 (germline): MDHEN, SYDVKM. The CDR3 is 14 residues long. V was clipped by 6 bases and J by 5 bases; unmatched bases: 9. Using immunoSEQ multiplex PCR, the repertoire was profiled, and TCRdb retains in-frame clones only, with some absent. The sample lists millions of clones, under 95% occurring once. The source is a man younger than 30 in good health. Some clones in this sample may be carry-over from other donors' samples. Sequencing was done on a sample of naive CD8+ T cells from PBMCs. The chain couples TRBV28 to TRBJ2-5; 7 nucleotides agree with TRBD1. The CDR3 here is CASRSYRGRETQYF. The DNA for the CDR3 is TGTGCCAGCAGATCTTACAGGGGAAGGGAGACCCAGTACTTC.